This T cell receptor beta chain was identified in a study of neoadjuvant nivolumab and ipilimumab in lung cancer. Profiling relied on immunoSEQ multiplex PCR, and the TCRdb table lists in-frame clones only, not all of them. The sample carries over 25,000 clones, 70% to 80% recorded once. To note about this clone: Antigen unknown.

Study-wide points: Blood richness before therapy tracked richness in tumors resected after neoadjuvant therapy.

Looked up from germline, CDR1 is SGHRS and CDR2 is YFSETQ. The ends were cut back, 5 bases at V and 0 bases at J, with 12 bases in the middle. CDR3 size: 16 residues. The J gene is TRBJ2-6, the V gene TRBV5-1; D gene unclear. The receptor was derived from an adult with non-small cell lung cancer. The sequencing here drew on tumor tissue, taken after neoadjuvant nivolumab, alone or with ipilimumab, at or shortly before surgery. This CDR3 is CASSKLGPSGANVLTF. CDR3 nucleotides: TGCGCCAGCAGTAAATTAGGGCCCTCTGGGGCCAACGTCCTGACTTTC.